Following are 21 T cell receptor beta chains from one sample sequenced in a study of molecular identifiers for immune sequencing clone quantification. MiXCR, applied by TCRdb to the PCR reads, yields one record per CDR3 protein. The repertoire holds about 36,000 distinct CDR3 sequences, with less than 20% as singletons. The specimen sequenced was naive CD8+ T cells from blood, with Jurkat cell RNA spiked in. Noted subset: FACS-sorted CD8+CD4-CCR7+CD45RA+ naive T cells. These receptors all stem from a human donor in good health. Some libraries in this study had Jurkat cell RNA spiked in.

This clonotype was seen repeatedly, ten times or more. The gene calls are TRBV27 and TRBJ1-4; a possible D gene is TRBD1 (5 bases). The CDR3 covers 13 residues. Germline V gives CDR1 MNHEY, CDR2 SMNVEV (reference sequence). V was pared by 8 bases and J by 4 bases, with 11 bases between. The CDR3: CASQGRINEKLFF. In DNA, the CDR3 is TGTGCCAGCCAGGGACGGATTAATGAAAAACTGTTTTTT.

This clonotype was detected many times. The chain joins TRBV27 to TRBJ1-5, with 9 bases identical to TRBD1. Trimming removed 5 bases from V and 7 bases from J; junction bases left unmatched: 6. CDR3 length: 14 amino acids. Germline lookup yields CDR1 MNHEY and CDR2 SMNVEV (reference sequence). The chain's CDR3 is CASSQQGAWQPQHF. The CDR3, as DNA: TGTGCCAGCAGTCAACAGGGGGCTTGGCAGCCCCAGCATTTT.

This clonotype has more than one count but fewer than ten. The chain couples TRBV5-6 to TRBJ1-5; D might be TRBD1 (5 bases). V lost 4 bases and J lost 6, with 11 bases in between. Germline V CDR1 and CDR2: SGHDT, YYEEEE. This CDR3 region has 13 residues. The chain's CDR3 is CASSTGMVQPQHF. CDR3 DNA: TGTGCCAGCAGCACAGGAATGGTTCAGCCCCAGCATTTT.

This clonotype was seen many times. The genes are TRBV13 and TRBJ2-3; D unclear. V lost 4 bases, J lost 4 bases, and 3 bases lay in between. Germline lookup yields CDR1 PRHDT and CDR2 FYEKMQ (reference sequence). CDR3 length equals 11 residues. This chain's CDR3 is CASSSADTQYF. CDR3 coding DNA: TGTGCCAGCAGCTCCGCAGATACGCAGTATTTT. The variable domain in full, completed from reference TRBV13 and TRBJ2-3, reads AAGVIQSPRHLIKEKRETATLKCYPIPRHDTVYWYQQGPGQDPQFLISFYEKMQSDKGSIPDRFSAQQFSDYHSELNMSSLELGDSALYFCASSSADTQYFGPGTRLTVL.

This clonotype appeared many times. CDR3 protein: CASSYLPGSEQYF. CDR3 bases: TGTGCCAGCAGTTACCTTCCGGGGAGTGAGCAGTACTTC. J is TRBJ2-7 and V is TRBV6-2 or TRBV6-3, with D possibly matching TRBD2 (5 bases). V lost 2 bases, J lost 7 bases, and 12 bases lay in between. The CDR3 sequence is 13 residues long. Germline V gives CDR1 MNHEY, CDR2 SVGEGT.

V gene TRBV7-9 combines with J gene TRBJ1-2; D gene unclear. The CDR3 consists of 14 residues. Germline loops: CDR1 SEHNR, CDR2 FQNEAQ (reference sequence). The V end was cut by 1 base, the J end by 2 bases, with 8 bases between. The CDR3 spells CASSLGGENYGYTF. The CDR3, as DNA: TGTGCCAGCAGCTTAGGCGGGGAGAACTATGGCTACACCTTC.

CDR3 sequence (DNA): TGCAGCGGGACAGCTAGCACAGATACGCAGTATTTT. It translates to CSGTASTDTQYF. The chain employs TRBV29-1 and TRBJ2-3; possibly TRBD1 for D (6 bases). V shed 7 bases and J shed 0 bases, with 8 bases lying between them. The CDR3 loop spans 12 amino acids. The V gene's germline CDR1 is SQVTM and CDR2 ANQGSEA.

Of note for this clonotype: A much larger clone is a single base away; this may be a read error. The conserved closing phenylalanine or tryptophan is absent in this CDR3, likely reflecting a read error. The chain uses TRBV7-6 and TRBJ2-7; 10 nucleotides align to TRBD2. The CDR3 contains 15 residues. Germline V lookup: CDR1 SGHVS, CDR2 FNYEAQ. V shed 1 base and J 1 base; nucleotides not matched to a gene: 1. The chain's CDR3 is CASSLVGLASYEQYL. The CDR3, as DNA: TGTGCCAGCAGCTTAGTGGGACTAGCGTCCTACGAGCAGTACCTC.

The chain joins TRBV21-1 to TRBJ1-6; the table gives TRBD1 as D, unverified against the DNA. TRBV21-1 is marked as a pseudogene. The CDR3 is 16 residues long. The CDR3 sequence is CASSSHRDTRNSPLHF. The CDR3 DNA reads TGTGCCAGCAGCAGCCACCGGGACACACGTAATTCACCCCTCCACTTT.

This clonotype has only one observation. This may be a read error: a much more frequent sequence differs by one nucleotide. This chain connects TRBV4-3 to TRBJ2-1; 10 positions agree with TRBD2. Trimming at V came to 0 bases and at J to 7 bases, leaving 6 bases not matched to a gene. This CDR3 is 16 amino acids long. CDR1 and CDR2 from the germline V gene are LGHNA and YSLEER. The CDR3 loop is CASSQDGPAGGNEQFF. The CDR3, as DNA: TGCGCCAGCAGCCAAGACGGGCCAGCGGGAGGGAATGAGCAGTTCTTC.

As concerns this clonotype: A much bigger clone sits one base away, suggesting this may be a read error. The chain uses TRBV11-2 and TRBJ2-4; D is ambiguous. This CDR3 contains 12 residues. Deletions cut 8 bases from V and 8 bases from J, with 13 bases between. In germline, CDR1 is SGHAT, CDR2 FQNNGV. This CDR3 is CASSPATDIQYF. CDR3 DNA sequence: TGTGCCAGCTCCCCAGCGACGGACATTCAGTACTTC.

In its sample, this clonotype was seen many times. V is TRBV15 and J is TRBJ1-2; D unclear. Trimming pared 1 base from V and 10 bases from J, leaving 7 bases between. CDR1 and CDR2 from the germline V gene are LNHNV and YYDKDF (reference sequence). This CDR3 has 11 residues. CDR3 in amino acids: CATSRVGNYTF. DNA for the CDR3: TGTGCCACCAGCAGAGTAGGGAACTACACCTTC.

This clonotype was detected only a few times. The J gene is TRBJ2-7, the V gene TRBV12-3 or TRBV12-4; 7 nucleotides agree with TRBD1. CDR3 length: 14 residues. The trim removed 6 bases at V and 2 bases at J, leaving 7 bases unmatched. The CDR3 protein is CASSQTGIAYEQYF. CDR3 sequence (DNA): TGTGCCAGCAGCCAGACAGGGATCGCCTACGAGCAGTACTTC.

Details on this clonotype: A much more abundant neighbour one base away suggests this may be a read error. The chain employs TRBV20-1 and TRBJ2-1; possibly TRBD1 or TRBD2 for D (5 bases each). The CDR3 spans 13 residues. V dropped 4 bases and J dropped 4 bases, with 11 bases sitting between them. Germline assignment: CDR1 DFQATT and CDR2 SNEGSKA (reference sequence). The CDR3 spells CSAMGPRYNEQFF. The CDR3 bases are TGCAGTGCTATGGGACCAAGGTACAATGAGCAGTTCTTC.

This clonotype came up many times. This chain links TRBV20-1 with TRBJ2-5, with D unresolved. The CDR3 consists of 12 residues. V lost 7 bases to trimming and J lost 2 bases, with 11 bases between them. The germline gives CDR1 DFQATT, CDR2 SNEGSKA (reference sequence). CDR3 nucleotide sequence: TGCAGTGGAGGCGGAGTACAAGAGACCCAGTACTTC. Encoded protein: CSGGGVQETQYF.

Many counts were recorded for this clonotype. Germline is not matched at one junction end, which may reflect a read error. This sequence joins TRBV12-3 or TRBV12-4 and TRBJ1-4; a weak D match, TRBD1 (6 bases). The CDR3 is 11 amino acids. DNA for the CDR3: TGTGCCAGCAGTTTAGGGGGGCCGGTGCATTTT. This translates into CASSLGGPVHF.

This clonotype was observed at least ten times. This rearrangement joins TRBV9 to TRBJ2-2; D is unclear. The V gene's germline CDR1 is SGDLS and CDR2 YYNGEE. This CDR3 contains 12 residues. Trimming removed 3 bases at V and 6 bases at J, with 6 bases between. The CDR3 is CASSAGPGELFF. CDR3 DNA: TGTGCCAGCAGCGCCGGCCCCGGGGAGCTGTTTTTT. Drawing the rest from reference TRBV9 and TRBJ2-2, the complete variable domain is DSGVTQTPKHLITATGQRVTLRCSPRSGDLSVYWYQQSLDQGLQFLIQYYNGEERAKGNILERFSAQQFPDLHSELNLSSLELGDSALYFCASSAGPGELFFGEGSRLTVL.

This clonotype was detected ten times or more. The CDR3 loop reads CASSPRLAGAGELFF. The CDR3 DNA follows: TGTGCCAGCAGTCCGAGGCTAGCGGGAGCCGGGGAGCTGTTTTTT. V gene TRBV12-3 or TRBV12-4 combines with J gene TRBJ2-2; 10 bases are shared with TRBD2. The CDR3 spans 15 residues. V trimming: 5 bases; J trimming: 6 bases; junction bases outside the gene matches: 6.

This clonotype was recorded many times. The chain's CDR3 is CASSPSPGEVSGYTF. CDR3 nucleotides: TGTGCCAGCAGCCCTTCTCCCGGGGAAGTGAGCGGCTACACCTTC. V gene TRBV27 combines with J gene TRBJ1-2; D gene uncertain. This CDR3 has 15 amino acids. V was clipped by 6 bases and J by 8 bases, with 22 bases between them. Germline assignment: CDR1 MNHEY and CDR2 SMNVEV (reference sequence).

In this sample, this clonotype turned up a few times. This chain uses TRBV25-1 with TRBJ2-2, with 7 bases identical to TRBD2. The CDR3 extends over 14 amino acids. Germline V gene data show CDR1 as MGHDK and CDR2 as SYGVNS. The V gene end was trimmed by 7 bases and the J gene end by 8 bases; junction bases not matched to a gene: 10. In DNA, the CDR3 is TGTGCCAGCATGGCGGGAGCTCCCTGGGGGGAGCTGTTTTTT. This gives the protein CASMAGAPWGELFF.

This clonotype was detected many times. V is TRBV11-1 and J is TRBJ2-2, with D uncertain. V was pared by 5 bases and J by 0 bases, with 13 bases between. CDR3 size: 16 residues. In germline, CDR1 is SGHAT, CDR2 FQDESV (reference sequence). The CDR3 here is CASSVLGLANTGELFF. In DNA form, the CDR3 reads TGTGCCAGCAGCGTCCTCGGTCTAGCGAACACCGGGGAGCTGTTTTTT.